This T cell receptor beta chain was retrieved from a study of T cells in Graves' hyperthyroidism and ophthalmopathy (dated by TCRdb to 2018 to 2020). For the wider study: Peripheral blood was collected at initial diagnosis, before any treatment. To identify distinguishing TCR V-J signatures, a discovery cohort of about 100 patients was used, comprising roughly 45 with Graves' ophthalmopathy and roughly 60 with stable Graves' hyperthyroidism. Prospective prediction of ophthalmopathy was tested in an independent validation cohort of 18 to 20 hyperthyroidism patients and some 17 patients who later progressed to ophthalmopathy. The 80 to 100 discovery patients were randomly divided into training and test sets at a 7:3 ratio. In more than five Graves' hyperthyroidism patients, the study also compared T-cell repertoires from thyroid tissue with T-cell repertoires from blood. After sampling, hyperthyroidism patients received methimazole starting at 30 mg daily, and ophthalmopathy patients received high-dose intravenous methylprednisolone. The paper reports TCR Vbeta CDR3 sequencing of roughly 140 peripheral blood samples: some 44 ophthalmopathy, roughly 80 hyperthyroidism and approximately 17 progressor patients.

A patient counted as having stable Graves' hyperthyroidism if no progression to ophthalmopathy occurred over 18 months of follow-up. Hyperthyroidism patients were newly diagnosed, had a disease duration of under 2 months, and were aged 18 to 65 years. Any patient with an uncontrolled infection, another autoimmune disease, pregnancy or lactation was excluded. Diagnoses were established on the basis of clinical symptoms, serum thyroxine and TRAb, thyroid ultrasound, and orbital computed tomography. PBMCs were isolated from 7.5 to 10 ml of fresh peripheral blood by Ficoll-Paque density gradient centrifugation. Total RNA was extracted using Trizol reagent, and RNA quality was assessed on an Agilent 2100 Bioanalyzer. A remark on this clonotype: Its cognate antigen has yet to be identified. There are no base qualities to consult, and no much larger clone falls within one base.

The TCR beta CDR3 regions were amplified from RNA transcripts. The first round of RT-PCR for the TCR CDR3 was performed with the HTBI primer set and the Qiagen OneStep RT-PCR kit. The libraries were constructed in a second round of multiplex PCR and then size-selected and purified. Sequencing of the libraries was done on an Illumina HiSeq2000 using paired-end 100 bp reads. The paper's processing steps were these. Raw data were processed with SOAPnuke, discarding reads with adapters, uncalled bases, mean Phred below 15, or no exact constant-primer or identifier match. High-quality paired reads were merged using COPE v1.2.5, and each unique nucleotide sequence was defined as a clonotype. MiTCR v1.1 was used to align clonotypes to the IMGT TRBV, TRBD and TRBJ reference segments. Only V-J combinations with frequency above 0.0001, covering approximately 99% of repertoires, were analysed. The TCS score was defined as the ratio of F50 (clonal expansion) to E x V (chaos), calculated using BLOSUM62-based TCRdist between CDR3 peptides within each V-J. Welch's t-statistics and random forest reduced some 510 V-J features to fewer than 15, which were used in a naive Bayes classifier (R e1071). The raw public reads went through TCRdb reprocessing: fastp at Q25, MiXCR clone calling, in-frame beta chains kept. Entries are consolidated by CDR3 protein sequence, retaining the most common genes and DNA. In this record, the V and J calls reflect TCRdb's handling and not the investigators' own analysis. The sample profile shows fewer than 800,000 distinct CDR3 sequences; over 15% of them were found once. The ten biggest clones cover around 7.7% of the sample.

The germline V gene supplies CDR1 MNHNS and CDR2 SASEGT. Trimming takes 6 bases from V and 8 bases from J, and the germline ends sit 13 bases apart. The CDR3 goes from the cysteine to the phenylalanine over 13 residues. CDR3 DNA only is kept here, 39 bases in frame from base 1. General conclusions and limits of the study: Blood samples also contained most of the expanded thyroid clonotypes (frequency above 0.001), which suggests that blood repertoires may reflect thyroid immune responses. In validation, the model predicted progression to ophthalmopathy with 55% to 71% sensitivity and around 72% specificity, a median of about 6 months before onset. Sample size was not statistically predetermined, and blinding of investigators to group allocation was not performed. A model built on a 13 V-J signature distinguished ophthalmopathy from stable hyperthyroidism, reaching approximately 89% sensitivity and under 84% specificity in cross-validation and 80%/75% in testing.

This clonotype was sampled from a man aged 18 to 30 with Graves' hyperthyroidism. The sequenced material came from blood. This sequence uses TRBV6-1 and TRBJ1-4; the D gene is perhaps TRBD1, from 5 matching bases. CDR3 loop: CASSWLGREKLFF. In nucleotides, the sequence is TGTGCCAGCAGCTGGTTGGGACGCGAAAAACTGTTTTTT.